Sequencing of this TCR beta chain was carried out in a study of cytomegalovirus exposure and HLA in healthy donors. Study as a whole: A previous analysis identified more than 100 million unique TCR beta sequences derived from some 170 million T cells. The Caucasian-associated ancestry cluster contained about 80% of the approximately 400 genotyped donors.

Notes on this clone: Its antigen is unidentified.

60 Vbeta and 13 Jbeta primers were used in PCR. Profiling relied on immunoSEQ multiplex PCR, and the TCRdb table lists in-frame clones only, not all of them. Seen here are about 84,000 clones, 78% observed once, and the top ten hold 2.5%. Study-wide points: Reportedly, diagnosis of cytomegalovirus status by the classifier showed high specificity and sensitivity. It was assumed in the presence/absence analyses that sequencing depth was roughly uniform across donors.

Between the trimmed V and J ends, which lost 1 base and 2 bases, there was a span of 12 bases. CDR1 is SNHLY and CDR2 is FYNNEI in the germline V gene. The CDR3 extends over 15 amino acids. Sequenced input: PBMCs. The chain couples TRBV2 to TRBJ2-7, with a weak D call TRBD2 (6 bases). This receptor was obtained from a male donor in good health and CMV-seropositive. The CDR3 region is CASSEEEGRAYEQYF. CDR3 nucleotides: TGTGCCAGCAGTGAAGAGGAGGGCAGAGCCTACGAGCAGTACTTC.